This passage covers 8 T cell receptor beta chains from one sample sequenced in a study of chemoradiotherapy in HPV16-positive cancers. Profiled with immunoSEQ multiplex PCR; TCRdb holds only in-frame clones, not every one. The sample includes over 2,000 clones, approximately 70% of them seen just once. The material sequenced was tumor tissue, taken from a patient who underwent chemoradiotherapy. The receptors were gathered from a human donor with HPV-associated anogenital cancer.

The rearrangement uses TRBV6-6 and TRBJ2-7; D is possibly TRBD2 (7 bases). The ends were cut back, 6 bases at V and 5 bases at J, with 23 bases in the middle. Germline-derived CDR1 and CDR2 are MNHNY and SVGAGI (reference sequence). CDR3 length: 16 residues. The CDR3 protein is CASSPGLGGLGNEQYF. The CDR3 region has the DNA TGTGCCAGCAGCCCCGGACTCGGGGGGCTCGGAAACGAGCAGTACTTC.

The gene calls are TRBV5-1 and TRBJ2-1; 8 bases map to TRBD1. The CDR3 spans 15 residues. V lost 4 bases to trimming and J lost 3 bases; unmatched junction nucleotides: 6. CDR1 and CDR2 from the germline V gene are SGHRS and YFSETQ. CDR3 loop: CASSSMTGDYNEQFF. The DNA of the CDR3 is TGCGCCAGCAGCAGCATGACAGGGGACTACAATGAGCAGTTCTTC.

This sequence joins TRBV27 and TRBJ2-3; 11 nucleotides align to TRBD2. Germline loops: CDR1 MNHEY, CDR2 SMNVEV (reference sequence). With V trimmed by 5 bases and J by 1 base, 20 bases remained unmatched. The CDR3 has 21 amino acids. The CDR3 coding sequence is TGTGCCAGCAGTATACACCACCGAAAAGGGACTAGCGGTCTGGGCACAGATACGCAGTATTTT. Encoded protein: CASSIHHRKGTSGLGTDTQYF.

The CDR3 bases are TGTGCCATCAGTGAAGGTCGGGTTCGGACAGGGGATGTGGAGCAGTACGTC. This codes for CAISEGRVRTGDVEQYV. V usage is TRBV10-3 and J usage is TRBJ2-7; TRBD1 matches 9 bases. Germline values: CDR1 ENHRY, CDR2 SYGVKD. The CDR3 has 17 residues. The V gene end was trimmed by 3 bases and the J gene end by 7 bases; junction bases not matched to a gene: 16.

The chain combines TRBV4-3 with TRBJ1-4; no firm D call. The CDR3 covers 15 residues. Germline loops: CDR1 LGHNA, CDR2 YSLEER. V lost 0 bases and J lost 7, with 12 bases in between. The CDR3 protein is CASSQDNSRVEKLFF. CDR3 DNA: TGCGCCAGCAGCCAAGATAACAGTCGAGTTGAAAAACTGTTTTTT.

The genes are TRBV7-8 and TRBJ2-1; D is possibly TRBD1 (6 bases). V was shortened by 3 bases and J by 0 bases, with 15 bases between the two germline ends. Per the germline V gene, CDR1 is SGHVS and CDR2 is FQNEAQ. This CDR3 comprises 17 residues. CDR3 bases: TGTGCCAGCAGCTTTGGGGGCGGGCAGCGCTCCTACAATGAGCAGTTCTTC. Translation gives CASSFGGGQRSYNEQFF.

The rearrangement joins TRBV4-2 to TRBJ2-1, with 8 bases aligning to TRBD1. The CDR3 covers 15 residues. CDR1 and CDR2 from the germline V gene are LGHNA and YNFKEQ. V lost 4 bases to trimming and J lost 5 bases; unmatched junction nucleotides: 7. Here the CDR3 reads CASSPGQGADNEQFF. CDR3 in DNA: TGTGCCAGCAGCCCTGGACAGGGAGCCGACAATGAGCAGTTCTTC.

This chain uses TRBV29-1 with TRBJ2-5; the D is unclear. CDR1 is SQVTM and CDR2 is ANQGSEA in the germline V gene. V gave up 8 bases and J gave up 5 bases, with 18 bases separating them. CDR3 length: 13 residues. CDR3 amino acids: CSLRPLEGETQYF. DNA of the CDR3: TGCAGCCTACGACCGTTGGAAGGGGAGACCCAGTACTTC. Using reference TRBV29-1 and TRBJ2-5 for the parts outside the CDR3, the full variable domain is SAVISQKPSRDICQRGTSLTIQCQVDSQVTMMFWYRQQPGQSLTLIATANQGSEATYESGFVIDKFPISRPNLTFSTLTVSNMSPEDSSIYLCSLRPLEGETQYFGPGTRLLVL.